This T cell receptor (beta chain) was profiled in a study of shared clonotypes between healthy human individuals. Study information: Donors, aged 18 to 49, were a couple of women and three men. Broader study findings: Among donors, clonotype sharing was expected to be affected by sequencing depth. There were few donors, and this limited the genetic and exposure-history diversity represented.

In this sample, this clone turned up once. Its antigen is undetermined. Terminally differentiated effector memory CD45RA+ cells were left out of the naive CD8 fraction, which was CD45RO-negative and positively selected for CCR7. Germline V gene data show CDR1 as MNHEY and CDR2 as SMNVEV (reference sequence). This CDR3 spans 15 amino acids. With 6 bases clipped from V and 2 bases from J, the junction kept 8 bases outside the gene matches. The method was immunoSEQ multiplex PCR; TCRdb's version includes in-frame clones alone and lacks a portion of them. The table records about 820,000 clones, approximately 92% of them present only once.

The sample comprised naive CD8+ T cells sorted from blood. The V call is TRBV27, the J call TRBJ2-5; 8 bases line up with TRBD1. The TCR originated in a young man in good health. CDR3 sequence reads: CASSYIGQGQETQYF. CDR3 nucleotide sequence: TGTGCCAGCAGCTATATCGGACAGGGACAAGAGACCCAGTACTTC.